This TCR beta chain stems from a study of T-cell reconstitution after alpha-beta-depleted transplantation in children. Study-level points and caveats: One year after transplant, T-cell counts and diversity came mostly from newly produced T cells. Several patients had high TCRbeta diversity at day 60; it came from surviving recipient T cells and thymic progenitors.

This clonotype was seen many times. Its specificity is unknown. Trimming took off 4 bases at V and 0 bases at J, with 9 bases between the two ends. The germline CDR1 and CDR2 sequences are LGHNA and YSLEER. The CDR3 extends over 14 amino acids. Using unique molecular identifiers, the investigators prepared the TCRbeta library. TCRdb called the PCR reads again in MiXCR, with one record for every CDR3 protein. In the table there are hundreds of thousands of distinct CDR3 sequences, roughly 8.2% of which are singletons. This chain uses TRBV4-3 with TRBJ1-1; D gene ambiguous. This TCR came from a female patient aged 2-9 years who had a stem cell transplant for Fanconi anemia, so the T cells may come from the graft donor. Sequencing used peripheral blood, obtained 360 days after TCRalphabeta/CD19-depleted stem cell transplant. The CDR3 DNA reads TGCGCCAGCAGCCCTGGACTTTTGAACACTGAAGCTTTCTTT. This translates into CASSPGLLNTEAFF.